These T cell receptor beta chains were read from a single sample in a study of identical twins. TCRdb reprocessed the 5' RACE reads with MiXCR, giving one entry per CDR3 protein. Here the sample spans about 470,000 distinct CDR3 sequences, 24% being singletons. The sample also formed part of further work on T cells expressing NK-cell markers.

Sequenced: CD4+ T cells sorted from blood. These receptor sequences come from a young woman in good health. Each CDR3 is given without its conserved first and last residue. The order of the fields is clone size, V gene, J gene, CDR3 protein. Expanded clones are given a class, and other clones once, few, many or no size at all.

-,TRBV5-1,TRBJ2-3,ASSLLNRGLTDTQY
-,TRBV5-1,TRBJ2-7,ASSLSGTFSYEQY
-,TRBV25-1,TRBJ2-3,ASSRHQRDTQY
few,TRBV5-1,TRBJ2-7,ASSLYASTYEQY
few,TRBV10-3,TRBJ1-1,ATRENSGQEAF
few,TRBV10-3,TRBJ2-4,AISISGPPQGKNIQY
-,TRBV20-1,TRBJ2-7,SATPSSNSYEQY
-,TRBV10-2,TRBJ1-2,ASRGFKYGQENLAGGYT
few,TRBV7-9,TRBJ2-1,ASSLSRSFNEQF
-,TRBV4-2,TRBJ2-3,ASSQDPTHTDTQY
few,TRBV20-1,TRBJ1-4,SARRDRNEKLF
many,TRBV5-6,TRBJ2-3,ASSGGSSLGDTQY
-,TRBV7-2,TRBJ1-3,ASSLKWGTGNTIY
few,TRBV12-3/TRBV12-4,TRBJ2-3,ASSSRQGSDTQY
few,TRBV14,TRBJ1-6,ASSLQGGGGSSPLH
-,TRBV5-1,TRBJ2-7,ASSTEWGITYEQY
-,TRBV6-1,TRBJ2-5,ASSLGGRQTQY
-,TRBV9,TRBJ2-1,ASSVQAGGFEQF
-,TRBV3-1,TRBJ1-1,ASSARDRATEAF
few,TRBV9,TRBJ1-1,ASSAGRTVDEAF